The clone carrying this T cell receptor beta chain was recorded at least ten times. Unique molecular identifiers featured in how the TCRbeta library was prepared. TCRdb called the PCR reads again in MiXCR, with one record for every CDR3 protein. Of roughly 280,000 distinct CDR3 sequences in the sample, more than 9% are singletons; the top ten hold about a quarter. The sample belongs to a study of T-cell reconstitution after alpha-beta-depleted transplantation in children. Germline V lookup: CDR1 GTSNPN, CDR2 SVGIG (reference sequence). V lost 0 bases and J 2 bases, leaving 14 bases between the germline ends. CDR3 length: 15 residues.

This specimen was peripheral blood, taken 180 days after TCRalphabeta/CD19-depleted stem cell transplant. The receptor's source is a male patient aged 2-15 years who had a stem cell transplant for chronic granulomatous disease, so the T cells may come from the graft donor. The chain carries TRBV30 and TRBJ2-7; D unclear. CDR3 coding DNA: TGTGCCTGGAGTGTATCCTTTCCAAGAACCTACGAGCAGTACTTC. Protein: CAWSVSFPRTYEQYF.